A selection of T cell receptor beta chains follows, all from one sample in a study of CD8 T cells in ankylosing spondylitis. MiXCR was run by TCRdb on the 5' RACE reads, yielding one entry per CDR3 protein. The profile covers about 460,000 distinct CDR3 sequences, with 5.3% appearing a single time and roughly 3.5% taken by the ten largest. Sequenced: blood, either unsorted or a sorted T cell fraction (not recorded which). The receptor source for this set is a male donor with ankylosing spondylitis. Each CDR3 is given with its conserved first and last residue. A D gene is named only where the DNA matches it firmly. The listing skips clone size in some rows; elsewhere it reads once, few, many or a size class.

d_call | clone_size | j_call | v_call | cdr3_aa | cdr3_nt
NA | few | TRBJ2-3 | TRBV28 | CASSLLRGLAWGTDTQYF | TGTGCCAGCAGTTTATTGAGGGGGCTAGCGTGGGGCACAGATACGCAGTATTTT
NA | many | TRBJ1-3 | TRBV5-1 | CASSATVGNTIYF | TGCGCCAGCAGCGCGACAGTGGGAAACACCATATATTTT
NA | many | TRBJ2-1 | TRBV6-2/TRBV6-3 | CASSSQSSYNEQFF | TGTGCCAGCAGTTCCCAAAGCTCCTACAATGAGCAGTTCTTC
NA | few | TRBJ1-6 | TRBV21-1 | CASLHRSGGGSPLHF | TGTGCCAGCCTCCACCGGTCAGGTGGTGGGTCACCCCTCCACTTT
NA | many | TRBJ1-2 | TRBV21-1 | CASQSLGDYGYTF | TGTGCCAGCCAAAGTTTGGGGGACTATGGCTACACCTTC
NA | many | TRBJ1-1 | TRBV20-1 | CSALARGAEAFF | TGCAGTGCCCTCGCCCGGGGGGCTGAAGCTTTCTTT
NA | many | TRBJ1-5 | TRBV7-2 | CASSPSGVGGGQPQHF | TGTGCCAGCAGCCCTTCCGGGGTGGGGGGCGGTCAGCCCCAGCATTTT
NA | many | TRBJ2-7 | TRBV6-5 | CASSSWGSDPYEQYF | TGTGCCAGCAGTTCCTGGGGGAGCGACCCCTACGAGCAGTACTTC
NA | many | TRBJ2-7 | TRBV5-5 | CASTRGNSYEQYF | TGTGCCAGCACCAGGGGCAACTCCTACGAGCAGTACTTC
NA | many | TRBJ1-6 | TRBV7-9 | CASSLAHSPLHF | TGTGCCAGCAGCTTAGCCCATTCACCCCTCCACTTT
NA | few | TRBJ2-3 | TRBV6-2/TRBV6-3 | CASSYSLDSFTDTQYF | TGTGCCAGCAGTTACTCCCTGGATTCGTTCACAGATACGCAGTATTTT
TRBD1 | many | TRBJ2-7 | TRBV7-2 | CASSLAGQVNYEQYF | TGTGCCAGCAGCTTGGCGGGACAGGTGAACTACGAGCAGTACTTC
NA | NA | TRBJ2-3 | TRBV5-5 | CAISSGLRTDTQYF | TGTGCCATCAGCTCCGGACTCCGCACAGATACGCAGTATTTT
TRBD1 | NA | TRBJ2-1 | TRBV7-3 | CASSTTYRGPYNEQFF | TGTGCCAGCAGCACAACCTACAGGGGTCCCTACAATGAGCAGTTCTTC
NA | many | TRBJ1-2 | TRBV6-5 | CASSSGVGYTF | TGTGCCAGCAGTTCAGGGGTCGGCTACACCTTC
TRBD1 | NA | TRBJ2-7 | TRBV28 | CASIRTGSYEQYF | TGTGCCAGCATCCGGACAGGGAGCTACGAGCAGTACTTC
TRBD2 | many | TRBJ2-5 | TRBV29-1 | CSVGLAGAPLWTQYF | TGCAGCGTAGGACTAGCGGGGGCCCCTTTGTGGACCCAGTACTTC
TRBD2 | many | TRBJ2-1 | TRBV20-1 | CSASGTTNEQFF | TGCAGTGCTTCCGGGACTACCAATGAGCAGTTCTTC